This T cell receptor (beta chain) is drawn from a study of Graves' ophthalmopathy and Graves' hyperthyroidism. Germline-derived CDR1 and CDR2 are LGHNA and YNFKEQ. The junction had 5 bases not matched to a gene; V was cut back by 8 bases and J by 5 bases. The CDR3 length is 12 residues. This clonotype was counted ten times or more. Transcripts of RNA were the source for amplifying TCR beta CDR3 regions. HTBI primers served in a first-round RT-PCR, which a second-round multiplex PCR followed. TCRdb recomputed calls from the multiplex PCR reads with MiXCR, one row per CDR3 protein. In the table there are 350,000 to 450,000 distinct CDR3 sequences, approximately 20% of which are singletons.

The sequencing sample was made of peripheral blood. The chain uses TRBV4-2 and TRBJ2-7; 8 nucleotides agree with TRBD1. The receptor was isolated from a woman between 18 and 30 years old with Graves' ophthalmopathy. The CDR3 DNA sequence: TGTGCCAGCGAGGGACAGGTGAACGAGCAGTACTTC. It translates to CASEGQVNEQYF.